The 8 T cell receptor beta chains in this list originate from one sample, sequenced in a study of cytomegalovirus exposure and HLA in healthy donors. Researchers ran the PCR with 60 Vbeta and 13 Jbeta primers. Sequencing used immunoSEQ multiplex PCR; TCRdb keeps in-frame clones, though not all of them. The table lists 150,000 or so clones, 76% of them singletons. Input material: PBMCs. These receptors all stem from a male donor in good health and CMV-seronegative.

The rearrangement uses TRBV9 and TRBJ1-2; the D gene is possibly TRBD1 (6 bases). The CDR3 extends over 15 amino acids. CDR1 and CDR2 (germline): SGDLS, YYNGEE. Trimming left V 0 bases short and J 6 bases short, with 15 bases between. CDR3 loop: CASSVGIGQGHGYTF. DNA for the CDR3: TGTGCCAGCAGCGTAGGAATCGGGCAGGGGCATGGCTACACCTTC.

Written as DNA, the CDR3 is TGTGCCAGCAGTCTCATGCGGGGTGTGAACACTGAAGCTTTCTTT. Translation: CASSLMRGVNTEAFF. The V gene is TRBV27, the J gene TRBJ1-1; no definite D call. This CDR3 is 15 amino acids long. The V end was cut by 5 bases, the J end by 0 bases, with 13 bases between. Germline V CDR1 and CDR2: MNHEY, SMNVEV (reference sequence).

The chain joins TRBV9 to TRBJ2-5, with D perhaps matching TRBD2 (6 bases). The V and J ends lost 6 bases and 1 base respectively, with 16 bases between them. Germline CDR1 and CDR2: SGDLS and YYNGEE. The CDR3 consists of 15 residues. CDR3 nucleotide sequence: TGTGCCAGCACCTATCAAGCGGGTGGCCAAGAGACCCAGTACTTC. Translation gives CASTYQAGGQETQYF.

This chain uses TRBV7-9 with TRBJ1-5, with D hard to call. The V end lost 1 base, the J end lost 7 bases, and 11 bases lay between the germline ends. Per germline, CDR1 SEHNR and CDR2 FQNEAQ (reference sequence). CDR3 length: 14 residues. Here the CDR3 reads CASSLGASDQPQHF. CDR3 DNA: TGTGCCAGCAGCTTAGGGGCGAGTGACCAGCCCCAGCATTTT.

This chain uses TRBV7-2 with TRBJ1-6, with no clear D. This CDR3 comprises 15 residues. Trimming took off 3 bases at V and 7 bases at J, with 13 bases between the two ends. The V gene's germline CDR1 is SGHTA and CDR2 FQGNSA. CDR3 region: CASSFRVPQNSPLHF. CDR3 nucleotide sequence: TGTGCCAGCAGCTTCCGGGTCCCTCAAAATTCACCCCTCCACTTT.

This sequence joins TRBV30 and TRBJ2-1; 12 nucleotides agree with TRBD2. Germline trimming cut 2 bases from V and 8 bases from J; bases unmatched to any gene: 7. The CDR3 runs 15 residues. CDR1 and CDR2 (germline): GTSNPN, SVGIG (reference sequence). CDR3 sequence reads: CAWSFLAGGRDEQFF. As DNA, the CDR3 is TGTGCCTGGAGTTTTCTAGCGGGAGGGCGCGATGAGCAGTTCTTC.

The chain has TRBV2 and TRBJ2-7, with 7 bases matching TRBD1. Germline V gives CDR1 SNHLY, CDR2 FYNNEI. The V gene end was trimmed by 4 bases and the J gene end by 6 bases; junction bases not matched to a gene: 3. This CDR3 comprises 12 residues. The CDR3: CASSGDSREQYF. The DNA of the CDR3 is TGTGCCAGCAGTGGGGACAGCCGCGAGCAGTACTTC.

V and J are TRBV9 and TRBJ2-1; D call uncertain. Germline values: CDR1 SGDLS, CDR2 YYNGEE. The V gene lost 0 bases and the J gene lost 0 bases, with 7 bases spanning the gap. The CDR3 totals 15 residues. The CDR3 DNA follows: TGTGCCAGCAGCGTAGGCGCAAGCTCCTACAATGAGCAGTTCTTC. Protein: CASSVGASSYNEQFF.